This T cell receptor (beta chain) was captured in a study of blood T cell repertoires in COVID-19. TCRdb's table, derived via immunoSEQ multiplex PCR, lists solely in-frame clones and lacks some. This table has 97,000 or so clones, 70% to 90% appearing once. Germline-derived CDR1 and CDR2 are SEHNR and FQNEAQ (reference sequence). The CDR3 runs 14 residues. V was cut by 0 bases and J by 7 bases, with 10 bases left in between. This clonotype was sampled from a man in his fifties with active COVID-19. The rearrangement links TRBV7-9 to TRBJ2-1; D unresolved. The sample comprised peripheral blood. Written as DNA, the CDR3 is TGTGCCAGCAGCTTAGCGCATCAGGCTAATGAGCAGTTCTTC. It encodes CASSLAHQANEQFF.